This is a list of T cell receptor beta chains from one sample in a study of blood T cell repertoires in COVID-19. The assay was immunoSEQ multiplex PCR, and TCRdb's table has in-frame clones only and misses some. Of 110,000 to 150,000 clones listed, over 75% are singletons. The sequencing sample was made of peripheral blood. The receptor source for this set is a human donor in a cohort sampled during active COVID-19. The CDR3 runs from the conserved cysteine through the conserved F or W. Each record gives: D gene, V gene, clone size, J gene, CDR3 DNA, CDR3 protein. D genes are given only for firm matches. Size tells how often a clone was seen (once, few, many) or the class of an expanded clone, and some rows leave it out.

-,TRBV19,-,TRBJ1-1,TGTGCCAGTAGTATCTCGGTGAACACTGAAGCTTTCTTT,CASSISVNTEAFF
TRBD1,TRBV30,-,TRBJ1-2,TGTGCCTGGAGCGTTCAGGGACAGGGGGAGGGCTACACCTTC,CAWSVQGQGEGYTF
-,TRBV7-9,-,TRBJ2-1,TGTGCCAGCAGCAAGGACAGGAGGGATGAGCAGTTCTTC,CASSKDRRDEQFF
TRBD1,TRBV6-5,-,TRBJ2-1,TGTGCCAGCCTTGACAGGACAGGGTCCTACAATGAGCAGTTCTTC,CASLDRTGSYNEQFF
-,TRBV5-1,-,TRBJ1-1,TGCGCCAGCAGCTTGTACAGCAGCCCCACTGAAGCTTTCTTT,CASSLYSSPTEAFF
-,TRBV28,-,TRBJ2-7,TGTGCCAGCAGAACTGGAGGGATAGGCTACGAGCAGTACTTC,CASRTGGIGYEQYF
-,TRBV2,few,TRBJ2-1,TGTGCCAGCAGGTCCGGGGCCTACAATGAGCAGTTCTTC,CASRSGAYNEQFF
-,TRBV27,-,TRBJ2-1,TGTGCCAGCAGTTTATCAATTTGGGCGGGGCAGTTCTTC,CASSLSIWAGQFF
-,TRBV2,-,TRBJ1-2,TGTGCCAGCAGGGAGGGTTTAGGCTACACCTTC,CASREGLGYTF
-,TRBV5-4,-,TRBJ2-1,TGTGCCAGCAGCTTGGAAGCGGATAATGAGCAGTTCTTC,CASSLEADNEQFF
TRBD1,TRBV14,few,TRBJ1-1,TGTGCCAGCAGCCAAAACACAGGGGAGAACACTGAAGCTTTCTTT,CASSQNTGENTEAFF
-,TRBV5-1,-,TRBJ2-1,TGCGCCAGCAGCTTCGAGCCCGGTCAGGGGCAGTTCTTC,CASSFEPGQGQFF
-,TRBV6-5,-,TRBJ2-6,TGTGCCAGCAGTTACGGAGGCTCTGGGGCCAACGTCCTGACTTTC,CASSYGGSGANVLTF
-,TRBV19,-,TRBJ1-5,TGTGCCAGTAGTATCGCTTCGCAGGTTAATCAGCCCCAGCATTTT,CASSIASQVNQPQHF
TRBD1,TRBV3-1/TRBV3-2,-,TRBJ1-1,TGTGCCAGCAGCCACCCAGGGGGGCCCGATGAAGCTTTCTTT,CASSHPGGPDEAFF
TRBD2,TRBV7-2,-,TRBJ2-3,TGTGCCAGCAGCGCTCGGGTAGCGGGAGTGGAAGATACGCAGTATTTT,CASSARVAGVEDTQYF
-,TRBV5-6,once,TRBJ2-4,TGTGCCAGCAGCATGGGTCAGGGGAAAGCCAAAAACATTCAGTACTTC,CASSMGQGKAKNIQYF
-,TRBV5-4,-,TRBJ2-1,TGTGCCAGCAGCCCGGACGGGAGCTCCTACAATGAGCAGTTCTTC,CASSPDGSSYNEQFF
TRBD1,TRBV18,-,TRBJ1-2,TGTGCCAGCTCACCTGAAGGGACAGGGAACTATGGCTACACCTTC,CASSPEGTGNYGYTF
TRBD2,TRBV6-5,-,TRBJ2-7,TGTGCCAGCGGGGACCCGGGACTAGGTAAAAACGAGCAGTACTTC,CASGDPGLGKNEQYF
-,TRBV19,-,TRBJ1-4,TGTGCCAGTAGGACGACAAGAAGGGGTAATGAAAAACTGTTTTTT,CASRTTRRGNEKLFF
-,TRBV7-2,-,TRBJ2-3,TGTGCCAGCAGCTTAGCCCAGGGGAATACGCAGTATTTT,CASSLAQGNTQYF
-,TRBV12-3/TRBV12-4,-,TRBJ2-5,TGTGCCAGCCAACGAGCGGGAGAGACCCAGTACTTC,CASQRAGETQYF
-,TRBV4-2,-,TRBJ2-3,TGTGCCAGCAGCAAACTAGGCGATACGCAGTATTTT,CASSKLGDTQYF
TRBD1,TRBV5-1,-,TRBJ1-2,TGCGCCAGCAGCCAGGGGGCCGTTGTTGACTATGGCTACACCTTC,CASSQGAVVDYGYTF
-,TRBV30,-,TRBJ1-1,TGTGCCTGGAGTGTACAGGTGAACACTGAAGCTTTCTTT,CAWSVQVNTEAFF
-,TRBV19,once,TRBJ2-5,TGTGCCAGTAGTGAGGGGGGGTCGGAGACCCAGTACTTC,CASSEGGSETQYF
-,TRBV11-2,-,TRBJ1-6,TGTGCCAGCAGGTTAATCAGGGGAAACAATTCACCCCTCCACTTT,CASRLIRGNNSPLHF
-,TRBV7-3,-,TRBJ1-1,TGTGCCAGCAGCTTCGGTCCGGCAGGGGCTGAAGCTTTCTTT,CASSFGPAGAEAFF
TRBD2,TRBV27,few,TRBJ2-2,TGTGCCAGCAGTTCTAGCGGGAGGGCCAAGGGCGGGGAGCTGTTTTTT,CASSSSGRAKGGELFF
TRBD1,TRBV7-9,-,TRBJ1-2,TGTGCCAGCAGCTTATCCAACACAGGGGGTAACTATGGCTACACCTTC,CASSLSNTGGNYGYTF
TRBD1,TRBV15,-,TRBJ1-2,TGTGCCACCAGCAGAGCAGGGGGATATGGCTACACCTTC,CATSRAGGYGYTF
-,TRBV28,-,TRBJ1-2,TGTGCCAGTAAAGACAGTTACTATGGCTACACCTTC,CASKDSYYGYTF
-,TRBV6-5,-,TRBJ1-2,TGTGCCAGCAGCCCCGGGGATTATGGCTACACCTTC,CASSPGDYGYTF
-,TRBV5-4,-,TRBJ1-1,TGTGCCAGCAGCTTGGGTCCGCGAGGCATGAACACTGAAGCTTTCTTT,CASSLGPRGMNTEAFF
-,TRBV3-1/TRBV3-2,-,TRBJ1-4,TGTGCCAGCAGCCCCCCGCAGGTATGCTTAAGAGGGTCTGAAAAACTGTTTTTT,CASSPPQVCLRGSEKLFF
-,TRBV5-1,few,TRBJ1-5,TGCGCCAGCAGCTTGGAATGGGGGACTGGACAGCCCCAGCATTTT,CASSLEWGTGQPQHF
-,TRBV6-2/TRBV6-3,-,TRBJ1-5,TGTGCCAGCAGCCGAGGGACGGAGGGATTACGTCGGCCCCAGCATTTT,CASSRGTEGLRRPQHF
-,TRBV9,-,TRBJ1-1,TGTGCCAGCAGCCGAGGGCAGATTAACACTGAAGCTTTCTTT,CASSRGQINTEAFF
-,TRBV24-1,-,TRBJ2-1,TGTGCCACCAGTAGGGACAACTACAATGAGCAGTTCTTC,CATSRDNYNEQFF
-,TRBV7-3,-,TRBJ2-3,TGTGCCAGCAGCTCCAACACAGATACGCAGTATTTT,CASSSNTDTQYF
TRBD1,TRBV2,-,TRBJ2-2,TGTGCCAGCAGACCGGGACAGTACACCGGGGAGCTGTTTTTT,CASRPGQYTGELFF
TRBD1,TRBV5-1,-,TRBJ1-4,TGCGCCAGCAGCAAAGGGACAGGGGGCGGTGGGGTTGAAAAACTGTTTTTT,CASSKGTGGGGVEKLFF
-,TRBV3-1/TRBV3-2,few,TRBJ2-7,TGTGCCAGCAGCCAAGGCGCGGCAGGGGTATCCGAGCAGTACTTC,CASSQGAAGVSEQYF
-,TRBV30,few,TRBJ1-5,TGTGCCTGGTCAACCCGGAGCAATCAGCCCCAGCATTTT,CAWSTRSNQPQHF
TRBD1,TRBV30,-,TRBJ1-5,TGTGCCTGGAGTGGGGGACAGTACAATCAGCCCCAGCATTTT,CAWSGGQYNQPQHF
-,TRBV7-9,-,TRBJ1-3,TGTGCCAGCAGCTTTCGGGGAGGAAACACCATATATTTT,CASSFRGGNTIYF
TRBD2,TRBV4-1,-,TRBJ2-1,TGCGCCAGCAGCCAAACTAGCGGGGGAAGGTATGAGCAGTTCTTC,CASSQTSGGRYEQFF
-,TRBV11-3,-,TRBJ1-1,TGTGCCAGCAGCCGGGACACTGAAGCTTTCTTT,CASSRDTEAFF